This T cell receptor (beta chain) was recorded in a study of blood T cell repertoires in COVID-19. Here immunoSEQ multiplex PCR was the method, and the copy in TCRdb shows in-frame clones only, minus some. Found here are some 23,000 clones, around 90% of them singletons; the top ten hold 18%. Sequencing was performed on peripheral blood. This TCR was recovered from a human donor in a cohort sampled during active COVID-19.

The CDR3 DNA reads TGTGCCAGCAGCTTCGTTGGACAGGGCGCAAACTATGGCTACACCTTC. This encodes CASSFVGQGANYGYTF. The J gene is TRBJ1-2, the V gene TRBV7-8, with 8 positions matching TRBD1. The V gene end was trimmed by 3 bases and the J gene end by 2 bases; junction bases not matched to a gene: 8. From germline, CDR1 is SGHVS and CDR2 FQNEAQ. There are 16 residues in the CDR3.